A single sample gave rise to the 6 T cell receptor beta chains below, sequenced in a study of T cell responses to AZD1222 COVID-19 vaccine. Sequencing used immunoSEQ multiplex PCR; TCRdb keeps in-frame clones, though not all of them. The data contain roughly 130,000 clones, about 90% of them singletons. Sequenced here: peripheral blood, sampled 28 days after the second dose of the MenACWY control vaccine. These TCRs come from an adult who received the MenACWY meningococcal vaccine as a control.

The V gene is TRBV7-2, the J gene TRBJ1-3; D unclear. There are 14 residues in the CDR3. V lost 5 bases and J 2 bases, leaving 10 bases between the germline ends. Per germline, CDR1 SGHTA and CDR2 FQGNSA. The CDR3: CASSPRQAGNTIYF. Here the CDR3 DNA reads TGTGCCAGCAGCCCCAGACAAGCTGGAAACACCATATATTTT.

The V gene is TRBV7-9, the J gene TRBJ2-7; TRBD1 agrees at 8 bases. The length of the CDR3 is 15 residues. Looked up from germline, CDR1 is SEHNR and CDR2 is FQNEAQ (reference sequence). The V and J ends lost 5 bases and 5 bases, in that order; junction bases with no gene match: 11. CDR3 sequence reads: CASSKGQVTVHEQYF. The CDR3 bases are TGTGCCAGCAGCAAGGGACAGGTTACGGTCCACGAGCAGTACTTC.

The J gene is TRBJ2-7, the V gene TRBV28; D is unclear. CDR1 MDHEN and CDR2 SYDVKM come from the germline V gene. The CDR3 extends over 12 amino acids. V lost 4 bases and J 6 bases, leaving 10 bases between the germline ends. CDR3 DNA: TGTGCCAGCAGTTCTCTCGGCGGCGAGCAGTACTTC. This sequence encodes CASSSLGGEQYF. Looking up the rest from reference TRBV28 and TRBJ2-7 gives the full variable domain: DVKVTQSSRYLVKRTGEKVFLECVQDMDHENMFWYRQDPGLGLRLIYFSYDVKMKEKGDIPEGYSVSREKKERFSLILESASTNQTSMYLCASSSLGGEQYFGPGTRLTVT.

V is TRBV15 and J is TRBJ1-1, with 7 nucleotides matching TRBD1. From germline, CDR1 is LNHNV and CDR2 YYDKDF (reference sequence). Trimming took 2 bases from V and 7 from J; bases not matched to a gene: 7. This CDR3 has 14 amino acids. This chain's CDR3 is CATSRPGQNSEAFF. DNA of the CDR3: TGTGCCACCAGCAGACCGGGACAGAATAGTGAAGCTTTCTTT.

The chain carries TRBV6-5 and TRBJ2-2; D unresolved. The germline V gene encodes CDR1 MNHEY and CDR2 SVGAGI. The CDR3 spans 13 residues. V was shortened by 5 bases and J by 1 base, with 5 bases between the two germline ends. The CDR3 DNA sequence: TGTGCCAGCAGTCCTGGGAACACCGGGGAGCTGTTTTTT. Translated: CASSPGNTGELFF.

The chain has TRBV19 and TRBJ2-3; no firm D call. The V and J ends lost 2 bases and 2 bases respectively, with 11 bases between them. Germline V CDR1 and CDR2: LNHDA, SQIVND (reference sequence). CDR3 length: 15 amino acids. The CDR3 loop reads CASSIMGLYTDTQYF. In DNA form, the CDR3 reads TGTGCCAGTAGTATAATGGGCCTCTACACAGATACGCAGTATTTT.